This TCR beta chain is drawn from a study of cytomegalovirus exposure and HLA in healthy donors. The PCR was carried out with 60 Vbeta primers and 13 Jbeta primers. Generated by immunoSEQ multiplex PCR, the TCRdb table keeps only in-frame clones and is missing some. The table includes approximately 220,000 clones, 75% to 90% detected once. CDR3 length: 18 amino acids. V gave up 3 bases and J gave up 5 bases; unmatched junction bases: 15. The receptor was isolated from a boy aged 2 to 10 in good health and CMV-seronegative. Sequenced input: PBMCs. V and J are TRBV23-1 and TRBJ1-4; 7 bases map to TRBD1. TRBV23-1 is treated as an ORF (open reading frame) with a function not yet certain. Here the CDR3 reads CASSHCDRAHVENEKLFF. CDR3 DNA sequence: TGCGCCAGCAGTCATTGCGACAGGGCACACGTGGAAAATGAAAAACTGTTTTTT.